The sequence of this T cell receptor beta chain was determined in a study of blood T cell repertoires in COVID-19. About the study: Donors in the United States, Italy and Spain gave samples during acute or convalescent COVID-19.

This clone was observed a few times. The authors' processing: Amplification of reference gene primers provided the estimated nucleated cell counts. Sequencing was performed with immunoSEQ multiplex PCR; in TCRdb, only in-frame clones are kept and a portion is missing. V, J and clone size are taken as reported in that table, and D and trimming were inferred from the DNA itself. The sample lists under 400,000 clones; almost 90% were seen once. This clonotype was obtained from a young man with active or convalescent COVID-19. The specimen sequenced was peripheral blood.

The CDR3 bases are TGTGCCAGTAGTATGACAGGGGATCATGGCTACACCTTC. Protein product: CASSMTGDHGYTF. The gene calls are TRBV19 and TRBJ1-2, with 8 bases lining up with TRBD1. Trimming took 3 bases from V and 6 from J; bases not matched to a gene: 3. The germline CDR1 and CDR2 sequences are LNHDA and SQIVND (reference sequence). CDR3 length: 13 residues.